This TCR beta chain is drawn from a study of shared clonotypes between healthy human individuals. The study's findings and limits: Represented diversity, genetic and exposure-history alike, was limited by few donors.

Every subset had its genomic DNA shared out evenly among several immunoSEQ plates. In the original processing: Junction-only sequences produced by ImmunoSEQ had no quality scores, so filtering differed. Repertoires were generated with immunoSEQ multiplex PCR, while TCRdb's copy carries only in-frame clones and drops some. V and J calls and clone size are given by that table; D and trimming were obtained from the DNA. The sample lists about half a million clones, almost 80% occurring once. Extraction of genomic DNA in unsorted samples used tens of millions of PBMCs. In the case of this clone: Antigen: not known.

This CDR3 has 10 amino acids. Germline values: CDR1 SQVTM, CDR2 ANQGSEA. The ends were cut back, 7 bases at V and 3 bases at J, with 6 bases in the middle. The sequence was obtained from a middle-aged woman in good health. Some clones in this sample may be carry-over from other donors' samples. Input material: PBMCs. The chain has TRBV29-1 and TRBJ2-5; perhaps TRBD2 as D (6 bases). CDR3 sequence: CSGGEETQYF. DNA for the CDR3: TGCAGCGGCGGGGAAGAGACCCAGTACTTC.